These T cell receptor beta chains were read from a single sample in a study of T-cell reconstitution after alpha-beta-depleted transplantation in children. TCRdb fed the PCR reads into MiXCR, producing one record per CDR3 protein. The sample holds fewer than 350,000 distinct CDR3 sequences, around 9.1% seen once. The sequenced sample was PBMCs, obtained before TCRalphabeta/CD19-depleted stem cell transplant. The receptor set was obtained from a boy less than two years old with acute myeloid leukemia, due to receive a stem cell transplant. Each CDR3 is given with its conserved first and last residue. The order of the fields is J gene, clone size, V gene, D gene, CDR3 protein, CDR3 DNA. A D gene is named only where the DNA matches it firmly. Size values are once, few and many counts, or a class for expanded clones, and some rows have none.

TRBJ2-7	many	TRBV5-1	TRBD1	CASSLDRGGQYF	TGCGCCAGCAGCTTGGACAGGGGTGGGCAGTACTTC
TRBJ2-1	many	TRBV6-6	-	CASRRGQYNEQFF	TGTGCCAGCAGACGAGGGCAGTATAATGAGCAGTTCTTC
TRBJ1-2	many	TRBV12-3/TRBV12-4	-	CASSFLGYGYTF	TGTGCCAGCAGTTTTCTGGGCTATGGCTACACCTTC
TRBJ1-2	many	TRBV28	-	CASSLWDRANYGYTF	TGTGCCAGCAGTTTATGGGACAGAGCTAACTATGGCTACACCTTC
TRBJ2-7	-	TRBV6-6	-	CASSRREPNEQYF	TGTGCCAGCAGCCGTAGGGAGCCAAACGAGCAGTACTTC
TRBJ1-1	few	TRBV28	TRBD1	CAKRQDRDNTEAFF	TGTGCCAAACGCCAAGACAGGGATAACACTGAAGCTTTCTTT
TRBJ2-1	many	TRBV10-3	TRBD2	CAISEGGSSYNEQFF	TGTGCCATCAGTGAAGGCGGGAGCTCCTACAATGAGCAGTTCTTC
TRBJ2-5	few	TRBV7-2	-	CASSLTSPETQYF	TGTGCCAGCAGCTTGACTAGTCCGGAGACCCAGTACTTC
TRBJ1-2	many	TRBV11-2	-	CASSLETFYGYTF	TGTGCCAGCAGCTTAGAGACCTTTTATGGCTACACCTTC
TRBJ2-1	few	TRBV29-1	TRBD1	CSVAGTVSNEQFF	TGCAGCGTAGCCGGGACAGTGTCCAATGAGCAGTTCTTC
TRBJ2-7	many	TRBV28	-	CASSSYRGGPYEQYF	TGTGCCAGCAGTTCGTATAGGGGGGGGCCTTACGAGCAGTACTTC
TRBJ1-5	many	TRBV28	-	CASSSSIDGQPQHF	TGTGCCAGCTCCTCCTCCATCGACGGTCAGCCCCAGCATTTT
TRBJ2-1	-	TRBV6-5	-	CASSTPTENEQFF	TGTGCCAGCAGTACTCCGACTGAAAATGAGCAGTTCTTC
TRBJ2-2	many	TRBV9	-	CASSGGIHPELFF	TGTGCCAGCAGCGGGGGAATTCACCCGGAGCTGTTTTTT
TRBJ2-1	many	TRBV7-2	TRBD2	CASSRSGSDYNEQFF	TGTGCCAGCAGCCGAAGCGGGAGCGATTACAATGAGCAGTTCTTC
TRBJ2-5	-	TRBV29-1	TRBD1	CSVEQGSETQYF	TGCAGCGTAGAACAGGGGTCGGAGACCCAGTACTTC
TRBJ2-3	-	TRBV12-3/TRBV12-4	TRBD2	CASSFPRGGVFGADTQYF	TGTGCCAGCAGTTTTCCGCGGGGGGGGGTCTTTGGGGCAGATACGCAGTATTTT
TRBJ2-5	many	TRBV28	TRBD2	CASSWGLAGTPQETQYF	TGTGCCAGCAGTTGGGGACTAGCGGGAACACCACAAGAGACCCAGTACTTC
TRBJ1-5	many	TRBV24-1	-	CATSAGNQPQHF	TGTGCCACCAGTGCAGGGAATCAGCCCCAGCATTTT
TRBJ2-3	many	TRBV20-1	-	CRSSGTRTDTQYF	TGCCGAAGCTCGGGGACCCGCACAGATACGCAGTATTTT
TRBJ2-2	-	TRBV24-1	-	CATSDTWWGPGELFF	TGTGCCACCAGTGATACATGGTGGGGGCCCGGGGAGCTGTTTTTT
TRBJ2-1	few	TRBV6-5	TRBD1	CASSYTMTGGTGNEQFF	TGTGCCAGCAGTTATACGATGACAGGGGGAACAGGGAATGAGCAGTTCTTC
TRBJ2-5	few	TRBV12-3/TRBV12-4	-	CASSLIRLETQYF	TGTGCCAGCAGTTTAATCCGGCTGGAGACCCAGTACTTC
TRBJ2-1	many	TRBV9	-	CASSVEPGTPYNEQFF	TGTGCCAGCAGCGTAGAGCCGGGGACTCCCTACAATGAGCAGTTCTTC